This T cell receptor (beta chain) was documented in a study of Ad26.COV2.S vaccination and SARS-CoV-2 variants. General study findings and limits: Ad26.COV2.S recipients had broader spike-specific TCRs (P = 0.0014).

This table comes from immunoSEQ multiplex PCR, and its TCRdb copy is limited to in-frame clones, with some not included. The profile covers hundreds of thousands of clones, with around 89% appearing a single time and around 1.5% taken by the ten largest. Turning to this clone: Its antigen is as yet unknown.

The CDR3 is made up of 16 amino acids. Germline CDR1 SGHVS, CDR2 FQNEAQ. J gave up 0 bases and V 5 bases, and 9 bases lay outside the gene matches. Documented treatment: about 20 received Ad26.COV2.S at low or high dose, single or two shots; about 5 received placebo; per-sample allocation not given. After the first vaccine or placebo injection, samples were drawn on day 63. The individual, an adult aged 18-55 years, was a donor in Boston. This sample comprised peripheral blood, obtained in a trial of Ad26.COV2.S vaccine versus placebo. The TCR sequence derives from a person aged 18-65 years who received the Ad26.COV2.S COVID-19 vaccine or a placebo. The V gene is TRBV7-8, the J gene TRBJ1-1; 7 nucleotides agree with TRBD1. CDR3 sequence reads: CASSLDRRRMNTEAFF. In nucleotides, the CDR3 is TGTGCCAGCAGCCTGGACAGGCGTCGAATGAACACTGAAGCTTTCTTT. Based on the CDR3 plus reference TRBV7-8 and TRBJ1-1, the full variable domain is GAGVSQSPRYKVAKRGQDVALRCDPISGHVSLFWYQQALGQGPEFLTYFQNEAQLDKSGLPSDRFFAERPEGSVSTLKIQRTQQEDSAVYLCASSLDRRRMNTEAFFGQGTRLTVV.